Below are 30 T cell receptor beta chains sequenced from a single sample in a study of OX40 agonist ivuxolimab in advanced cancers. The repertoire was sequenced with immunoSEQ multiplex PCR; TCRdb's copy has only in-frame clones and lacks some. The sample lists about 100,000 clones, 84% occurring once. Sequenced here: CD4+ or CD8+ T cells sorted from blood, sampled in a trial of the OX40 agonist ivuxolimab. The receptors originated from an adult with an advanced solid tumor such as melanoma, head and neck, liver or kidney cancer.

This chain connects TRBV7-6 to TRBJ2-3, with TRBD2 matching over 10 bases. From germline, CDR1 is SGHVS and CDR2 FNYEAQ. J was trimmed by 0 bases and V by 6 bases; bases with no gene match: 3. The CDR3 sequence is 15 residues long. The CDR3 coding sequence is TGTGCCAGCAGTCTGACTAGCGGGAGCACAGATACGCAGTATTTT. It encodes CASSLTSGSTDTQYF.

V gene TRBV6-1 combines with J gene TRBJ1-3; 7 bases align to TRBD1. V shed 5 bases and J 8 bases; nucleotides not matched to a gene: 3. From germline, CDR1 is MNHNS and CDR2 SASEGT. The CDR3 is 12 amino acids. CDR3 coding DNA: TGTGCCAGCAGTTCCCAGGGGGACACCATATATTTT. Its translation is CASSSQGDTIYF.

V and J are TRBV29-1 and TRBJ1-1; D unclear. Germline V gene lookup returns CDR1 SQVTM and CDR2 ANQGSEA. The CDR3 is made up of 12 amino acids. V lost 4 bases, J lost 4 bases, and 10 bases lay in between. As DNA, the CDR3 is TGCAGCGTTGGTAGGGAGGTCACTGAAGCTTTCTTT. This codes for CSVGREVTEAFF.

The V and J genes are TRBV5-1 and TRBJ1-1; possibly TRBD1 for D (5 bases). Germline V gives CDR1 SGHRS, CDR2 YFSETQ. The CDR3 runs 14 residues. The germline V and J ends were trimmed by 3 bases and 6 bases, with 15 bases remaining between them. This CDR3 is CASSSLGTAAEAFF. The CDR3 nucleotides read TGCGCCAGCAGCTCCCTCGGGACGGCGGCTGAAGCTTTCTTT. Using reference TRBV5-1 and TRBJ1-1 for the parts outside the CDR3, the full variable domain is KAGVTQTPRYLIKTRGQQVTLSCSPISGHRSVSWYQQTPGQGLQFLFEYFSETQRNKGNFPGRFSGRQFSNSRSEMNVSTLELGDSALYLCASSSLGTAAEAFFGQGTRLTVV.

The rearrangement links TRBV27 to TRBJ2-7, with 7 nucleotides matching TRBD1. This CDR3 has 14 amino acids. Germline V gene sequence: CDR1 MNHEY, CDR2 SMNVEV (reference sequence). J was trimmed by 2 bases and V by 5 bases; bases with no gene match: 6. CDR3 residues: CASSPLTGAYEQYF. Written as DNA, the CDR3 is TGTGCCAGCAGTCCACTTACAGGGGCCTACGAGCAGTACTTC.

The chain has TRBV11-2 and TRBJ2-2; TRBD2 might be the D (6 bases). V shed 5 bases and J shed 5 bases, with 18 bases lying between them. The CDR3 sequence is 16 residues long. The germline gives CDR1 SGHAT, CDR2 FQNNGV. CDR3 nucleotides: TGTGCCAGCAGCCCCAGACGGACTACTTCAACCGGGGAGCTGTTTTTT. This translates into CASSPRRTTSTGELFF.

The rearrangement links TRBV18 to TRBJ2-2; possibly TRBD1 for D (6 bases). V lost 5 bases to trimming and J lost 4 bases, with 14 bases between them. Per the germline V gene, CDR1 is KGHSH and CDR2 is LQKENI. The CDR3 contains 15 residues. The CDR3 sequence is CASSSTGPSTGELFF. CDR3 DNA sequence: TGTGCCAGCTCATCAACAGGGCCTAGCACCGGGGAGCTGTTTTTT.

J is TRBJ2-7 and V is TRBV5-1; D may be TRBD2 (6 bases). Between the trimmed V and J ends, which lost 0 bases and 2 bases, there was a span of 9 bases. Germline CDR1 and CDR2: SGHRS and YFSETQ. This CDR3 contains 14 residues. This CDR3 reads CASSLGWGAYEQYF. The CDR3 DNA sequence: TGCGCCAGCAGCTTGGGGTGGGGGGCCTACGAGCAGTACTTC.

This sequence joins TRBV27 and TRBJ1-6; 7 nucleotides match TRBD1. Germline CDR1 MNHEY, CDR2 SMNVEV (reference sequence). V dropped 3 bases and J dropped 4; count of bases not matched to a gene: 12. The CDR3 sequence is 18 residues long. CDR3 DNA: TGTGCCAGCAGTTTGACATTGAGACAGGGAATTTATAATTCACCCCTCCACTTT. It yields the protein CASSLTLRQGIYNSPLHF.

The rearrangement joins TRBV4-1 to TRBJ2-7, with 10 bases matching TRBD1. CDR3 length equals 17 residues. Germline assignment: CDR1 MGHRA and CDR2 YSYEKL. The ends lost 4 bases at V and 5 bases at J; junction bases unmatched: 14. DNA for the CDR3: TGCGCCAGCAGCCCCCTGGGGAAAAGGACAGGGGGTGACGAGCAGTACTTC. It is translated as CASSPLGKRTGGDEQYF.

V usage is TRBV6-1 and J usage is TRBJ1-6; a possible D gene is TRBD1 (5 bases). With 3 bases removed from V and 7 bases from J, the gap between germline ends came to 16 bases. This CDR3 is built from 16 residues. Germline CDR1 is MNHNS and CDR2 is SASEGT. Here the CDR3 DNA reads TGTGCCAGCAGTGACAGGGATGATCGTTACAATTCACCCCTCCACTTT. Amino acids: CASSDRDDRYNSPLHF.

This clone was counted between two and nine times. The chain combines TRBV10-1 with TRBJ2-1, with TRBD2 matching 8 bases. Germline assignment: CDR1 WNHNN and CDR2 SYGVQD (reference sequence). Trimming at V came to 4 bases and at J to 5 bases, leaving 4 bases not matched to a gene. The CDR3 loop spans 14 amino acids. CDR3 loop: CASSVAGGNNEQFF. DNA for the CDR3: TGCGCCAGCAGTGTCGCGGGAGGAAACAATGAGCAGTTCTTC.

This clone came up once. V gene TRBV2 combines with J gene TRBJ1-5, with 7 bases lining up with TRBD1. V gave up 8 bases and J gave up 4 bases; unmatched junction bases: 8. Germline CDR1 reads SNHLY; CDR2 reads FYNNEI. The CDR3 has 14 residues. CDR3 protein: CASSVGTENQPQHF. CDR3 in DNA: TGTGCCAGCTCGGTCGGGACAGAAAATCAGCCCCAGCATTTT.

The V and J genes are TRBV11-2 and TRBJ2-3; weak D call: TRBD1 (6 bases). Germline lookup yields CDR1 SGHAT and CDR2 FQNNGV. Trimming pared 6 bases from V and 4 bases from J, leaving 20 bases between. The length of the CDR3 is 16 residues. The CDR3 DNA reads as TGTGCCAGCAGGAGCACCGGGACAAAAGAGGCAGATACGCAGTATTTT. Protein product: CASRSTGTKEADTQYF.

The gene calls are TRBV5-1 and TRBJ2-7, with D possibly being TRBD2 (6 bases). V was shortened by 0 bases and J by 4 bases, with 11 bases between the two germline ends. The CDR3 extends over 14 amino acids. Per germline, CDR1 SGHRS and CDR2 YFSETQ. The CDR3 is CASSLGSGGYEQYF. CDR3 in DNA: TGCGCCAGCAGCTTGGGTAGCGGAGGATACGAGCAGTACTTC. Based on the CDR3 plus reference TRBV5-1 and TRBJ2-7, the full variable domain is KAGVTQTPRYLIKTRGQQVTLSCSPISGHRSVSWYQQTPGQGLQFLFEYFSETQRNKGNFPGRFSGRQFSNSRSEMNVSTLELGDSALYLCASSLGSGGYEQYFGPGTRLTVT.

V and J are TRBV18 and TRBJ2-1, with D unresolved. Trimming left V 0 bases short and J 5 bases short, with 11 bases between. The CDR3 extends over 15 amino acids. CDR1 is KGHSH and CDR2 is LQKENI in the germline V gene. CDR3 sequence (DNA): TGTGCCAGCTCACCACCGTCGCTGCCAGACAATGAGCAGTTCTTC. Translating it yields CASSPPSLPDNEQFF.

This chain links TRBV6-5 with TRBJ2-3, with D tentatively TRBD2 (5 bases). The CDR3 consists of 13 residues. V was trimmed by 4 bases and J by 14 bases, leaving 19 bases between them. Germline CDR1 and CDR2: MNHEY and SVGAGI. The CDR3 spells CASSSPPDSGVYF. As DNA, the CDR3 is TGTGCCAGCAGTTCCCCACCGGACTCTGGGGTGTATTTT.

This chain uses TRBV4-1 with TRBJ1-4; no reliable D call. V lost 2 bases and J lost 2, with 18 bases in between. The CDR3 covers 18 residues. Germline values: CDR1 MGHRA, CDR2 YSYEKL. The CDR3 reads CASSQMEVGGTTNEKLFF. CDR3 DNA: TGCGCCAGCAGCCAAATGGAAGTGGGCGGAACGACTAATGAAAAACTGTTTTTT.

The chain couples TRBV7-9 to TRBJ1-2; weak D call: TRBD1 (5 bases). Germline loops: CDR1 SEHNR, CDR2 FQNEAQ (reference sequence). Trimming stripped 5 bases from V and 7 bases from J, with 17 bases between. CDR3 length: 14 amino acids. The DNA of the CDR3 is TGTGCCAGCAGCCAAGATTCGGCAGGGAGTGGCTACACCTTC. Translating gives CASSQDSAGSGYTF.

This chain links TRBV11-3 with TRBJ2-7, with 13 bases lining up with TRBD2. Germline V CDR1 and CDR2: SGHNT, YENEEA. V lost 1 base and J lost 6; bases outside the gene matches: 3. This CDR3 has 15 residues. This chain's CDR3 is CASSLGTSGRGEQYF. CDR3 sequence (DNA): TGTGCCAGCAGCTTAGGGACTAGCGGGAGAGGCGAGCAGTACTTC.

This chain joins TRBV13 and TRBJ1-4; D unclear. The germline V and J ends were trimmed by 0 bases and 5 bases, with 13 bases remaining between them. The CDR3 spans 16 residues. Germline loops: CDR1 PRHDT, CDR2 FYEKMQ (reference sequence). The CDR3 sequence: CASSLGQARANEKLFF. CDR3 in DNA: TGTGCCAGCAGCTTAGGCCAAGCGAGGGCAAATGAAAAACTGTTTTTT.

The chain employs TRBV23-1 and TRBJ1-2, with TRBD1 matching 7 bases. TRBV23-1 falls under the ORF class, with uncertain function. The CDR3 contains 15 residues. J gave up 4 bases and V 3 bases, and 8 bases lay outside the gene matches. The DNA of the CDR3 is TGCGCCAGCAGTCATGGGACAGAGCTCGGCTATGGCTACACCTTC. It encodes CASSHGTELGYGYTF.

The rearrangement uses TRBV7-2 and TRBJ2-1; the match to TRBD2 covers 15 bases. The CDR3 is 15 residues long. V dropped 5 bases and J dropped 12; count of bases not matched to a gene: 8. Per the germline V gene, CDR1 is SGHTA and CDR2 is FQGNSA. CDR3 bases: TGTGCCAGCAGCCCGGGACTAGCGGGAGGTTGGGGGCAGTTCTTC. Translating gives CASSPGLAGGWGQFF.

The rearrangement joins TRBV5-1 to TRBJ1-1; a possible D gene is TRBD1 (6 bases). The V and J ends lost 1 base and 1 base respectively, with 14 bases between them. Per the germline V gene, CDR1 is SGHRS and CDR2 is YFSETQ. The CDR3 loop spans 16 amino acids. The CDR3 bases are TGCGCCAGCAGCTTGTACGGGGGGCAAAGGAACACTGAAGCTTTCTTT. Residues: CASSLYGGQRNTEAFF. The complete variable domain, with remaining parts taken from reference TRBV5-1 and TRBJ1-1, reads KAGVTQTPRYLIKTRGQQVTLSCSPISGHRSVSWYQQTPGQGLQFLFEYFSETQRNKGNFPGRFSGRQFSNSRSEMNVSTLELGDSALYLCASSLYGGQRNTEAFFGQGTRLTVV.

The V and J genes are TRBV6-5 and TRBJ2-1, with 16 bases identical to TRBD2. Germline values: CDR1 MNHEY, CDR2 SVGAGI. Germline trimming cut 2 bases from V and 13 bases from J; bases unmatched to any gene: 5. CDR3 length: 15 residues. As DNA, the CDR3 is TGTGCCAGCAGTTACGGGGGACTAGCGGGAGGGCCACAGTTCTTC. Protein product: CASSYGGLAGGPQFF.

In this sample, this clone turned up once. This chain links TRBV7-9 with TRBJ1-4; TRBD1 aligns across 10 bases. V was pared by 5 bases and J by 8 bases, with 8 bases of the junction left unmatched. Germline-derived CDR1 and CDR2 are SEHNR and FQNEAQ (reference sequence). CDR3 size: 15 residues. The CDR3 nucleotides are TGTGCCAGCAGCGAGGGGACAGGGGTAGGGGAAAAACTGTTTTTT. This gives the protein CASSEGTGVGEKLFF.

The chain links TRBV30 to TRBJ1-4, with 10 bases aligning to TRBD1. Germline assignment: CDR1 GTSNPN and CDR2 SVGIG (reference sequence). J lost 8 bases, V lost 5 bases, and 5 bases had no gene match. The CDR3 totals 13 residues. The CDR3 loop is CAWADRGNEKLFF. The CDR3 nucleotides are TGTGCCTGGGCGGACAGGGGGAACGAAAAACTGTTTTTT.

This chain joins TRBV4-1 and TRBJ1-2; D perhaps matches TRBD1 (6 bases). CDR3 length: 14 residues. CDR1 and CDR2 from the germline V gene are MGHRA and YSYEKL. V lost 0 bases, J lost 4 bases, and 9 bases lay in between. The CDR3 loop reads CASSQEGHLYGYTF. In DNA, the CDR3 is TGCGCCAGCAGCCAAGAGGGACATCTCTATGGCTACACCTTC.

The gene calls are TRBV12-5 and TRBJ1-4; 10 bases map to TRBD1. Trimming cost V 2 bases and J 7 bases; bases outside gene matches: 25. The CDR3 covers 22 residues. In germline, CDR1 is LGHNT, CDR2 FRNRAP. The CDR3 sequence: CASGLTPAPGTGASGGSEKLFF. CDR3 nucleotide sequence: TGTGCTAGTGGTTTGACACCAGCCCCCGGGACAGGGGCTTCTGGAGGGAGTGAAAAACTGTTTTTT.

The rearrangement links TRBV6-1 to TRBJ2-3; no definite D call. V lost 1 base and J 3 bases, leaving 5 bases between the germline ends. Germline CDR1 MNHNS, CDR2 SASEGT. The CDR3 sequence is 13 residues long. The CDR3 protein is CASSEVATDTQYF. The CDR3 DNA reads TGTGCCAGCAGTGAAGTTGCTACAGATACGCAGTATTTT.